This TCR beta chain was captured in a study of T-cell memory formation after mild COVID-19 (dated by TCRdb to about 2021). Some background on the complete study: Most TCR sequence clusters were specific to one of the two donors. T-cell clones expanding and contracting after mild COVID-19 in two donors were tracked by longitudinal TCRalpha and TCRbeta repertoire sequencing. Two young, previously healthy adult volunteers, one female and one male, were included in the cohort. Overall study outcomes, separate from this receptor: The study included only a couple of mild cases, and larger cohorts that include severe cases with pre-infection samples were judged to be necessary. From day 15 to 85, contracting clones showed balanced CD4/CD8 phenotypes, whereas a second wave of clones that expanded from day 15 to 37 leaned towards CD4+. Whether the second-wave clones peaking on day 37 were SARS-CoV-2 specific was not confirmed. The detection of some responding clones in pre-infection memory suggests that pre-existing cross-reactive memory T cells joined the SARS-CoV-2 response. Contracting CD4+ clones turned up mainly in the CM and EM memory subsets, whereas EMRA was where CD8+ clones were enriched.

Details on this clonotype: Its antigen is not yet known. Per-nucleotide qualities are absent, and no much larger clonotype sits a single base away.

The CDR3 spans 16 residues, from the cysteine through the phenylalanine. Only CDR3 DNA is held: 48 bases, read in frame from base 1. The germline V gene sets CDR1 to MNHEY and CDR2 to SVGEGT. V is reduced by 5 bases and J by 2 bases, leaving a spacing of 13 bases between them. PBMCs were isolated by Ficoll-Paque density gradient centrifugation. Instrument used: Illumina NovaSeq 6000. Using 5'RACE with constant-segment primers, TCRalpha and TCRbeta cDNA libraries were constructed, with sample barcodes and unique molecular identifiers added in the process. Trizol reagent was used to extract RNA from every sample. Libraries were amplified in two PCR steps, with a second sample barcode and Illumina TruSeq adapters added in the second step. The libraries were sequenced on an Illumina NovaSeq using 2 x 150 bp paired-end reads. As for the authors' bioinformatics: Reads were demultiplexed and collapsed into UMI-guided consensus sequences with migec v1.2.7. Using mixcr v2.1.11, the UMI consensuses were aligned to TRA and TRB V and J templates and assembled into clonotypes. Expanded or contracted clonotypes were those called significant by both edgeR and NoisET, with noise models trained on biological replicates. For edgeR calls, the thresholds were a false discovery rate-adjusted p below 0.01 and a log2 fold-change of 1. PCA with hierarchical clustering of max-normalized trajectories of the 1000 most abundant clonotypes was used as exploratory dynamics analysis. Separately sequenced CD4+ and CD8+ repertoires were used to assign a CD4 or CD8 phenotype to each responding clone. The public reads were reprocessed in TCRdb via fastp at Q25 and MiXCR, keeping in-frame beta chains. Every distinct CDR3 protein forms one entry, paired with its most common genes and DNA. The V and J calls and clone size come from TCRdb's table, not from the authors' own analysis. The sample table records around 90,000 distinct CDR3 sequences; 13% of these occur just once. In total, the top ten clones hold about a quarter of the sample.

Sequencing was done on a sample of PBMCs or a T cell subset sorted from them (not recorded which). The source is an adult woman who had mild COVID-19 (a few samples of this study predate the infection). The sample titles of this study are shuffled in the database, so cell type and time point are left out; the donor was told from shared clones. The chain is encoded by TRBV6-2 or TRBV6-3 joined to TRBJ2-6, with no confident D gene call. The CDR3 reads CASSSPSVAGANVLTF. The DNA sequence reads TGTGCCAGCAGTAGCCCTTCGGTAGCTGGGGCCAACGTCCTGACTTTC.